The rows below give T cell receptor beta chains drawn from one sample of a study of blood T cell repertoires in COVID-19. The assay was immunoSEQ multiplex PCR, and TCRdb's table has in-frame clones only and misses some. The table includes fewer than 350,000 clones, approximately 87% detected once. The sequencing sample was made of peripheral blood. The receptor set was obtained from a woman between 45 and 60 years old who had recovered from COVID-19. The CDR3 runs from the conserved cysteine through the conserved F or W. A D gene is named only where the DNA matches it firmly. The listing skips clone size in some rows; elsewhere it reads once, few, many or a size class.

D gene	J gene	V gene	clone size	CDR3 protein	CDR3 DNA
.	TRBJ1-1	TRBV7-9	.	CASSFPATEAFF	TGTGCCAGCAGCTTCCCCGCGACTGAAGCTTTCTTT
.	TRBJ1-3	TRBV28	.	CASSLSQGRAGNTIYF	TGTGCCAGCAGTTTAAGTCAGGGTAGGGCTGGAAACACCATATATTTT
.	TRBJ1-3	TRBV27	.	CASSSAGGNTIYF	TGTGCCAGCAGCTCCGCAGGGGGAAACACCATATATTTT
.	TRBJ2-5	TRBV9	.	CASSLDRGKEETQYF	TGTGCCAGCAGCCTAGACCGGGGGAAAGAAGAGACCCAGTACTTC
TRBD2	TRBJ2-3	TRBV7-9	.	CASSLLASGGDTQYF	TGTGCCAGCAGCTTATTGGCTAGCGGGGGGGATACGCAGTATTTT
.	TRBJ2-3	TRBV19	.	CASSPGLATDTQYF	TGTGCCAGTAGTCCGGGACTGGCCACAGATACGCAGTATTTT
TRBD1	TRBJ2-5	TRBV2	.	CASMGTGIETQYF	TGTGCCAGCATGGGGACAGGGATAGAGACCCAGTACTTC
TRBD1	TRBJ2-7	TRBV5-6	.	CASSSRGHVRAGQYF	TGTGCCAGCAGCTCCAGGGGGCACGTAAGGGCTGGGCAGTACTTC
.	TRBJ2-2	TRBV9	.	CASSVDGQGHTGELFF	TGTGCCAGCAGCGTAGATGGGCAGGGGCACACCGGGGAGCTGTTTTTT
.	TRBJ2-5	TRBV28	.	CASSLSLQETQYF	TGTGCCAGCAGTTTAAGTCTACAAGAGACCCAGTACTTC
.	TRBJ1-1	TRBV5-4	.	CASSSGLLGYTEAFF	TGTGCCAGCAGCTCCGGACTACTGGGGTACACTGAAGCTTTCTTT
TRBD1	TRBJ1-5	TRBV6-1	few	CASSGRDRGLAGNQPQHF	TGTGCCAGCAGTGGCAGGGACAGGGGTTTGGCGGGGAATCAGCCCCAGCATTTT
TRBD2	TRBJ2-7	TRBV11-3	.	CASSLGLAGEAGYEQYF	TGTGCCAGCAGCCTGGGACTAGCGGGAGAGGCGGGCTACGAGCAGTACTTC
.	TRBJ1-2	TRBV7-9	.	CASSLSTGTYGYTF	TGTGCCAGCAGCTTAAGTACAGGGACCTATGGCTACACCTTC
.	TRBJ1-5	TRBV19	.	CASSRLQGGGQPQHF	TGTGCCAGTAGCCGATTACAGGGTGGGGGTCAGCCCCAGCATTTT
TRBD2	TRBJ2-1	TRBV7-6	once	CASSPGLGGGNEQFF	TGTGCCAGCAGCCCGGGACTAGGAGGCGGCAATGAGCAGTTCTTC
TRBD1	TRBJ1-4	TRBV7-6	.	CASSLAQGANEKLFF	TGTGCCAGCAGCTTAGCTCAGGGGGCAAATGAAAAACTGTTTTTT
.	TRBJ2-7	TRBV10-3	.	CAIRRGEGEQYF	TGTGCCATCAGGCGAGGTGAGGGCGAGCAGTACTTC
TRBD1	TRBJ2-7	TRBV4-1	once	CASSQDRTGGHEQYF	TGCGCCAGCAGCCAAGACAGGACAGGGGGCCACGAGCAGTACTTC
TRBD1	TRBJ2-7	TRBV28	few	CASSLAGRQGLYEQYF	TGTGCCAGCAGTTTAGCGGGCCGACAGGGGCTGTACGAGCAGTACTTC
TRBD2	TRBJ2-2	TRBV11-2	.	CASSPGRSGGAGTGELFF	TGTGCCAGCAGCCCCGGACGTAGCGGGGGGGCGGGGACCGGGGAGCTGTTTTTT
.	TRBJ1-1	TRBV5-4	few	CASSLMGVRTEAFF	TGTGCCAGCAGCTTGATGGGAGTCCGCACTGAAGCTTTCTTT
TRBD2	TRBJ2-5	TRBV15	.	CATSRALADQETQYF	TGTGCCACCAGCAGAGCACTAGCGGATCAAGAGACCCAGTACTTC
TRBD1	TRBJ2-3	TRBV30	.	CAWSTGTGGVDTQYF	TGTGCCTGGAGTACGGGGACAGGGGGCGTAGATACGCAGTATTTT
.	TRBJ2-2	TRBV6-6	.	CASRPRRSNTGELFF	TGTGCCAGCAGACCCCGGAGATCGAACACCGGGGAGCTGTTTTTT
.	TRBJ2-5	TRBV19	.	CASRQGIGETQYF	TGTGCCAGTAGGCAGGGGATTGGAGAGACCCAGTACTTC
.	TRBJ2-6	TRBV7-8	.	CASSLVGLDFSGANVLTF	TGTGCCAGCAGCTTAGTGGGCCTGGATTTCTCTGGGGCCAACGTCCTGACTTTC
.	TRBJ2-3	TRBV4-1	.	CASSQGGRLTDTQYF	TGCGCCAGCAGCCAAGGAGGGAGACTCACAGATACGCAGTATTTT
.	TRBJ1-6	TRBV18	few	CASSQDSNNSPLHF	TGTGCCAGCTCACAGGACAGTAATAATTCACCCCTCCACTTT
.	TRBJ1-2	TRBV2	.	CASSEAGPVEGVYTF	TGTGCCAGCAGTGAAGCGGGGCCCGTGGAAGGGGTCTACACCTTC
.	TRBJ2-7	TRBV5-1	.	CASSFTPGPGSYEQYF	TGCGCCAGCAGCTTTACCCCGGGCCCGGGGTCCTACGAGCAGTACTTC
.	TRBJ1-1	TRBV12-3/TRBV12-4	.	CASSRGQNTEAFF	TGTGCCAGCAGCCGGGGACAGAACACTGAAGCTTTCTTT
.	TRBJ1-2	TRBV5-4	.	CASSFGPEYGYTF	TGTGCCAGCAGCTTTGGGCCCGAGTATGGCTACACCTTC
.	TRBJ2-3	TRBV6-5	.	CASSYRGDTQYF	TGTGCCAGCAGTTACCGAGGGGATACGCAGTATTTT
.	TRBJ2-1	TRBV15	.	CATQAYNEQFF	TGTGCCACGCAGGCTTACAATGAGCAGTTCTTC
.	TRBJ1-2	TRBV28	few	CASSAVKGLRRDYTF	TGTGCCAGCAGCGCCGTCAAGGGACTGAGAAGGGACTACACCTTC
.	TRBJ2-1	TRBV18	.	CASSPLSAQGRVIHEQFF	TGTGCCAGCTCACCATTGTCCGCGCAGGGCAGGGTTATCCATGAGCAGTTCTTC
.	TRBJ2-2	TRBV5-1	.	CASSLFDIANTGELFF	TGCGCCAGCAGCTTGTTCGACATTGCGAACACCGGGGAGCTGTTTTTT
.	TRBJ2-1	TRBV10-3	once	CAISSPAAELGSYNEQFF	TGTGCCATCAGTTCGCCGGCGGCAGAACTCGGCTCCTACAATGAGCAGTTCTTC
.	TRBJ1-1	TRBV24-1	.	CATSSSGDTEAFF	TGTGCCACCAGCAGCTCAGGGGACACTGAAGCTTTCTTT
.	TRBJ2-1	TRBV7-2	few	CASGLRGLYNEQFF	TGTGCCAGCGGCTTGCGGGGGCTCTACAATGAGCAGTTCTTC
.	TRBJ1-3	TRBV28	.	CASSQRTLGNTIYF	TGTGCCAGCAGCCAACGGACATTAGGAAACACCATATATTTT
.	TRBJ1-4	TRBV6-5	.	CASRIGGGEKLFF	TGTGCCAGCAGGATCGGGGGTGGTGAAAAACTGTTTTTT